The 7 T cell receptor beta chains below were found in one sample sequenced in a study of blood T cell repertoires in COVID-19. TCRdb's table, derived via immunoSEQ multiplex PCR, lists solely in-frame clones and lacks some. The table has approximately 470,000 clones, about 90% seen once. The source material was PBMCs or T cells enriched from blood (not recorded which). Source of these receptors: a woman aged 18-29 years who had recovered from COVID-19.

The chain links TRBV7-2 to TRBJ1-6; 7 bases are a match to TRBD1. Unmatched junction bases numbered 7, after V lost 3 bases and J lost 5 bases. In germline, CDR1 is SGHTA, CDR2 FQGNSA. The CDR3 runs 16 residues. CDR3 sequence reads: CASSFKTGPDNSPLHF. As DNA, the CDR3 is TGTGCCAGCAGCTTTAAGACAGGGCCTGATAATTCACCCCTCCACTTT.

The CDR3 DNA sequence: TGTGCCAGCAGCTCTAGGATTAGCAATCAGCCCCAGCATTTT. Translating gives CASSSRISNQPQHF. This chain uses TRBV5-6 with TRBJ1-5; D gene uncertain. Per the germline V gene, CDR1 is SGHDT and CDR2 is YYEEEE. The CDR3 totals 14 residues. The V end lost 3 bases, the J end lost 0 bases, and 7 bases lay between the germline ends.

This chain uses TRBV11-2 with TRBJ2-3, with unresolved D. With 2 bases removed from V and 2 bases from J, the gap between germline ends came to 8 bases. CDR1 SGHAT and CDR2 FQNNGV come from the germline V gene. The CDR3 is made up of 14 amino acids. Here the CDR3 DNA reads TGTGCCAGCAGCTTATATGACTTCACAGATACGCAGTATTTT. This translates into CASSLYDFTDTQYF.

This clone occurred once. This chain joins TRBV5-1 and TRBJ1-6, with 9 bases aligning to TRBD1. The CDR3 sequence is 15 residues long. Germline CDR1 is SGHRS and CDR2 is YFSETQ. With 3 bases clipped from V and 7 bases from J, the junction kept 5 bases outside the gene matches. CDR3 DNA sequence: TGCGCCAGCAGCTGGACAGGGGAGGAGAATTCACCCCTCCACTTT. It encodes CASSWTGEENSPLHF.

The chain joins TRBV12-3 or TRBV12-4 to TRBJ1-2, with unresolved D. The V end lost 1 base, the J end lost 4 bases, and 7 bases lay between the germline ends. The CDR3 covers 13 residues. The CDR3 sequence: CASSLGAFYGYTF. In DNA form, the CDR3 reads TGTGCCAGCAGTTTAGGGGCCTTCTATGGCTACACCTTC.

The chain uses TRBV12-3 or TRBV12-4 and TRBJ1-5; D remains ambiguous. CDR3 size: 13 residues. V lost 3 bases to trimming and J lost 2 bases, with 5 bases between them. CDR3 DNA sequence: TGTGCCAGCAGTTTGTCGGGCAATCAGCCCCAGCATTTT. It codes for CASSLSGNQPQHF.

In DNA, the CDR3 is TGTGCCATCAGGGCCCCCAGCGGGGGAAACACCGGGGAGCTGTTTTTT. Its translation: CAIRAPSGGNTGELFF. The chain recombines TRBV10-3 with TRBJ2-2; 8 positions agree with TRBD2. This CDR3 comprises 16 residues. Germline V gene sequence: CDR1 ENHRY, CDR2 SYGVKD. The V gene end was trimmed by 6 bases and the J gene end by 2 bases; junction bases not matched to a gene: 8.